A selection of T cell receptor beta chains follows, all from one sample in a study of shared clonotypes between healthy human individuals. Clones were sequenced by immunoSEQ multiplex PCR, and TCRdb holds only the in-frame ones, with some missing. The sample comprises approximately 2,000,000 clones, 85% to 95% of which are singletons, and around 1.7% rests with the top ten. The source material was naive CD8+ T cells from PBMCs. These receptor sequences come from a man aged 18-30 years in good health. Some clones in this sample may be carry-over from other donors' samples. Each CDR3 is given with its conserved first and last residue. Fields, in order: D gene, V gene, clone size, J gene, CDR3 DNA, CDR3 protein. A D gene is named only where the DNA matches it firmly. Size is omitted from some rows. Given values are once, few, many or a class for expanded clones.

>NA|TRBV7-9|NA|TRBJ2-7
TGTGCCAGCAGCTCCGAACTATCCCACGAGCAGTACTTC
CASSSELSHEQYF
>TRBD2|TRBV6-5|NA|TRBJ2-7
TGTGCCAGCAGTTACCTTCGGGGGGGCCACGAGCAGTACTTC
CASSYLRGGHEQYF
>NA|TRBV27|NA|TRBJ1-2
TGTGCCAGCAGTTTAGCTGGCGGAGGGGATGGCTACACCTTC
CASSLAGGGDGYTF
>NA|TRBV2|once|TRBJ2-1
TGTGCCAGCAGTGAACTGTTTTACAATGAGCAGTTCTTC
CASSELFYNEQFF
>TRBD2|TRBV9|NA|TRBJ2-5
TGTGCCAGCAGCCGTGGGAGGGCGGGATCACAAGAGACCCAGTACTTC
CASSRGRAGSQETQYF
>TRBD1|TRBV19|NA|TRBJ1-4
TGTGCCTCGAACGACAGGGCATATGAAAAACTGTTTTTT
CASNDRAYEKLFF
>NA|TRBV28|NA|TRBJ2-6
TGTGCCAGCAGCCGGACAGCAGTATTCTCTGGGGCCAACGTCCTGACTTTC
CASSRTAVFSGANVLTF
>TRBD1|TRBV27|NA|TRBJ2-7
TGTGCCAGCAGTTTGGGGGCAGGGGGCTACGAGCAGTACTTC
CASSLGAGGYEQYF
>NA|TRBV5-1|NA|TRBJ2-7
TGCGCCAGCAGCTTGGCGGCAGTGACCTACGAGCAGTACTTC
CASSLAAVTYEQYF
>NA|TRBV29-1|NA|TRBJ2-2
TGCAGCGCCTTGATCCAGGCCGGGGAGCTGTTTTTT
CSALIQAGELFF
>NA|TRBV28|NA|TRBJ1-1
TGTGCCAGCAGTTTCGGCCTCATGAACACTGAAGCTTTCTTT
CASSFGLMNTEAFF
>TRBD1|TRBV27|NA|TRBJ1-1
TGTGCCAGCAGTTTACTACCGGGACAGGTCCCAGAAGCTTTCTTT
CASSLLPGQVPEAFF
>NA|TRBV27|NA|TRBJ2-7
TGTGCCAGCGCATGGGGCGCGTTGGGGACTGGTAGCTACGAGCAGTACTTC
CASAWGALGTGSYEQYF
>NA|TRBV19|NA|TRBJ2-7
TGTGCCAGTAGCTTCGGTCCAACGGGGTACGAGCAGTACTTC
CASSFGPTGYEQYF
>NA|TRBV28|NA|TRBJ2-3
TGTGCCAGCACCCAGAGGCAGGGAGCTAGCCCTCACACAGATACGCAGTATTTT
CASTQRQGASPHTDTQYF
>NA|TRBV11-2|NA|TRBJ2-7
TGTGCCAGCACCTTTGGAACCTACGAGCAGTACTTC
CASTFGTYEQYF
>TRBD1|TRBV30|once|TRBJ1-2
TGTGCCTGTTACGGACAGGGGGGCGACTACACCTTC
CACYGQGGDYTF
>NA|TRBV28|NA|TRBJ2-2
TGTGCCAGCAGTTTCAGGGTTCTAGGGGTTACCGGGGAGCTGTTTTTT
CASSFRVLGVTGELFF
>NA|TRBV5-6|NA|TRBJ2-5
TGTGCCAGCAGCCCCGGCACCCAGTACTTC
CASSPGTQYF
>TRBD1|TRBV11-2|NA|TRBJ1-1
TGTGCCAGCAGCTTAGGGCTCATTCTACAGGGGAGGGACACTGAAGCTTTCTTT
CASSLGLILQGRDTEAFF
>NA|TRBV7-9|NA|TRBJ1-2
TGTGCCAGCAGCTTAGGAGCAGAAGGAGCGTGGTATGGCTACACCTTC
CASSLGAEGAWYGYTF
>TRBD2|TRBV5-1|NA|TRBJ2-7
TGCGCCAGCAGCACCTCTTCCGGGACTACCTCCTACGAGCAGTACTTC
CASSTSSGTTSYEQYF
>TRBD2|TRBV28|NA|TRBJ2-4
TGTGCCAGCAGTTTCGGTCTAGCGGGTTACATTCAGTACTTC
CASSFGLAGYIQYF
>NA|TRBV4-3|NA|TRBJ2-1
TGCGCCAGCAGCCAAGATAGGCCGAGGGACGAGGGATGGTTTGTGAATGAGCAGTTCTTC
CASSQDRPRDEGWFVNEQFF
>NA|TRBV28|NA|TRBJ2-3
TGTGCCAGCAGTCCGAGATCGGGTGATACGCAGTATTTT
CASSPRSGDTQYF